This TCR beta chain is drawn from a study of vaccination and CD4 T cells after COVID-19. In the study overall: Convalescent patients gave post-COVID blood a median about 91 days post-diagnosis, range 35 to 161.

Findings and limits, study-wide: Analysis of convalescent patients found that 304 of 307 vaccine-specific clones were spike mono-reactive. Researchers looked at relatively few convalescent patients and had no early post-infection timepoints.

The Oncomine TCR Beta short-read assay was applied to DNA of cultured CD4+ T cells. TCRdb passed the PCR reads through MiXCR, listing each CDR3 protein once. The table records about 4,500 distinct CDR3 sequences, roughly 23% of them present only once. Documented treatment: approximately 10-day PBMC culture with coronavirus spike peptide pools or control peptides (ViraFEST assay). V was pared by 8 bases and J by 2 bases, with 19 bases between. Germline lookup yields CDR1 MDHEN and CDR2 SYDVKM. The CDR3 totals 15 residues. This clonotype is medium-sized (0.01 to 0.1%) in the sample. Its antigen is currently unknown.

The source was CD4+ T cells from blood, cultured in vitro, collected after SARS-CoV-2 vaccination. This TCR was recovered from a human donor who had recovered from COVID-19. The chain carries TRBV28 and TRBJ2-7; D may be TRBD2 (5 bases). The CDR3 here is CASPPARDRAYEQYF. CDR3 nucleotide sequence: TGTGCCAGCCCTCCTGCCCGGGATCGCGCCTACGAGCAGTACTTC.